This is a list of T cell receptor beta chains from one sample in a study of blood T cells in healthy people across ages. TCRdb re-analysed the 5' RACE reads in MiXCR, keeping a single row per CDR3 protein. The repertoire holds about 1,800,000 distinct CDR3 sequences, with over 25% as singletons. Sequencing input: blood. These receptors all come from a woman younger than 45 in good health. The CDR3 runs from the conserved cysteine through the conserved F or W. Each record gives: CDR3 protein, CDR3 DNA, J gene, D gene, V gene, clone size, CDR3 length. The D gene is left open where the match is weak. The size field is filled for only some rows; it gives once, few, many or a size class.

CASGFTGTLNEKLFF TGTGCTAGTGGTTTTACCGGGACGCTTAATGAAAAACTGTTTTTT TRBJ1-4 . TRBV12-5 . 15
CASSLTSGGTHNEQFF TGCGCCAGCAGCCTGACTAGCGGGGGGACTCACAATGAGCAGTTCTTC TRBJ2-1 TRBD2 TRBV5-1 . 16
CASSYRASGGGSWGYNEQFF TGTGCCAGCAGTTATCGGGCTAGCGGGGGGGGATCATGGGGCTACAATGAGCAGTTCTTC TRBJ2-1 TRBD2 TRBV6-5 few 20
CASSLKGSGNTIYF TGTGCCAGCAGTTTAAAGGGGAGTGGAAACACCATATATTTT TRBJ1-3 . TRBV12-3/TRBV12-4 . 14
CATSDRYDRPNEQFF TGTGCCACCAGTGATCGGTATGATCGCCCCAATGAGCAGTTCTTC TRBJ2-1 . TRBV24-1 few 15
CASSWGTSGGQQFF TGCGCCAGCAGCTGGGGGACTAGCGGGGGACAGCAGTTCTTC TRBJ2-1 TRBD2 TRBV5-1 few 14
CASSQAGGGATQYF TGTGCCAGCAGCCAAGCCGGTGGAGGGGCGACCCAGTACTTC TRBJ2-5 . TRBV4-2 few 14
CASSKTSAEQFF TGTGCCAGCAGCAAAACTAGCGCTGAGCAGTTCTTC TRBJ2-1 TRBD2 TRBV6-2/TRBV6-3 . 12
CASSLGDRGRGSEAFF TGTGCCAGCAGCTTGGGTGACAGGGGCCGCGGATCTGAAGCTTTCTTT TRBJ1-1 TRBD1 TRBV5-8 . 16
CASSVGWEYNEQFF TGTGCCAGCAGCGTTGGCTGGGAATACAATGAGCAGTTCTTC TRBJ2-1 . TRBV6-2/TRBV6-3 many 14
CASRGGSWGNNEQFF TGTGCCAGCAGGGGGGGGTCCTGGGGGAACAATGAGCAGTTCTTC TRBJ2-1 TRBD2 TRBV12-3/TRBV12-4 . 15
CASSYGLAGDSEQYF TGTGCCAGCAGTTACGGGCTAGCGGGAGATTCCGAGCAGTACTTC TRBJ2-7 TRBD2 TRBV6-6 few 15
CSAPASGSYNEQFF TGCAGTGCCCCCGCTAGCGGTTCCTACAATGAGCAGTTCTTC TRBJ2-1 TRBD2 TRBV20-1 . 14
CSAIAPRGIYNEQFF TGCAGTGCTATAGCTCCTAGAGGGATCTACAATGAGCAGTTCTTC TRBJ2-1 . TRBV20-1 few 15
CASSPAGFTYTDTQYF TGTGCCAGCAGTCCCGCAGGTTTCACCTACACAGATACGCAGTACTTC TRBJ2-5 . TRBV12-3/TRBV12-4 . 16
CASSLNPDYNEQFF TGTGCCAGCAGCTTAAACCCGGATTACAATGAGCAGTTCTTC TRBJ2-1 . TRBV5-4 once 14
CASSRTGRSPQHF TGTGCCAGCAGCCGGACAGGGCGGTCGCCCCAGCATTTT TRBJ1-5 TRBD1 TRBV28 . 13
CASSPSGTPNEKLFF TGTGCCAGCAGCCCGTCCGGGACACCTAATGAAAAACTGTTTTTT TRBJ1-4 . TRBV12-3/TRBV12-4 . 15
CASSSGFLLTPLQETQYF TGTGCCAGCAGCTCAGGTTTCTTACTGACTCCCCTACAAGAGACCCAGTACTTC TRBJ2-5 . TRBV7-9 . 18
CASRIDRFGTEAFF TGTGCCAGCAGGATAGACAGGTTTGGCACTGAAGCTTTCTTT TRBJ1-1 . TRBV2 . 14
CASNRGGSNQPQHF TGTGCCAGCAACCGAGGGGGGAGCAATCAGCCCCAGCATTTT TRBJ1-5 . TRBV6-6 . 14
CASGHRTGDTGELFF TGCGCCAGCGGCCACCGGACAGGGGATACCGGGGAGCTGTTCTTC TRBJ2-1 TRBD1 TRBV4-3 . 15
CATGGQGILAYEQYF TGTGCCACCGGAGGACAGGGGATATTAGCATACGAGCAGTACTTC TRBJ2-7 TRBD1 TRBV2 many 15
CASSYLPGLAGGYNERFF TGTGCCAGCAGTTACCTACCGGGACTAGCGGGGGGGTACAATGAGCGGTTCTTC TRBJ2-1 TRBD2 TRBV12-3/TRBV12-4 few 18
CATSDAGDESTDTQYF TGTGCCACCAGTGATGCCGGGGACGAGAGCACAGATACGCAGTATTTT TRBJ2-3 . TRBV24-1 . 16
CTSSVSGAYNEQFF TGCACCAGCAGCGTTAGCGGGGCCTACAATGAGCAGTTCTTC TRBJ2-1 TRBD2 TRBV5-1 . 14
CASSYSITANTGELFF TGTGCCAGCAGTTACTCGATTACAGCCAACACCGGGGAGCTGTTTTTT TRBJ2-2 . TRBV6-5 . 16
CASSPGQVDTEAFF TGCGCCAGCAGCCCCGGACAGGTGGACACTGAAGCTTTCTTT TRBJ1-1 TRBD1 TRBV5-1 few 14
CASSSSNAYEQYF TGCGCCAGCAGTTCTAGCAATGCGTACGAGCAGTACTTC TRBJ2-7 . TRBV5-1 many 13
CASSLAPGSSSYNEQFF TGTGCCAGCAGCTTAGCACCAGGTTCGAGCTCCTACAATGAGCAGTTCTTC TRBJ2-1 . TRBV7-9 few 17
CASSREFSNQPQHF TGTGCCAGCAGTCGGGAGTTTAGCAATCAGCCCCAGCATTTT TRBJ1-5 . TRBV6-6 few 14
CASSLERGFSIGYTF TGTGCCAGCAGCTTAGAAAGGGGGTTCTCTATTGGCTACACCTTC TRBJ1-2 . TRBV7-2 few 15
CASSHKGAPQNEQFF TGCGCCAGCAGCCACAAGGGGGCTCCTCAGAATGAGCAGTTCTTC TRBJ2-1 TRBD1 TRBV5-1 . 15
CASSLLVEASPLHF TGTGCCAGCAGCTTGCTCGTCGAAGCTTCACCCCTCCACTTT TRBJ1-6 . TRBV5-5 few 14
CASRMGERYNEQFF TGCGCCAGCAGGATGGGGGAGCGGTACAATGAGCAGTTCTTC TRBJ2-1 . TRBV5-1 many 14
CSARSYGTSGFEQYF TGCAGTGCTCGCTCGTATGGAACTAGCGGGTTTGAGCAGTATTTT TRBJ2-3 TRBD2 TRBV20-1 . 15